These T cell receptor beta chains were read from a single sample in a study of cytomegalovirus exposure and HLA in healthy donors. Produced via immunoSEQ multiplex PCR; TCRdb's table is partial and in-frame only. Of about 170,000 clones listed, more than 60% are singletons. The sequenced sample was PBMCs. The receptors originated from a woman aged 25 to 39 in good health and CMV-seropositive. Each CDR3 is given with its conserved first and last residue. A D gene is named only where the DNA matches it firmly. Only part of the rows carry a size: once, few, many, or a class if the clone is expanded.

J gene: TRBJ1-1
V gene: TRBV14
clone size: .
D gene: .
CDR3 DNA: TGTGCCAGCAGCCAAGAGCGAGTTAAAGCTTTCTTT
CDR3 protein: CASSQERVKAFF

J gene: TRBJ1-3
V gene: TRBV28
clone size: .
D gene: TRBD1
CDR3 DNA: TGTGCCAGCAGCCGGAACGAGGACAGGGCTGGAAACACCATATATTTT
CDR3 protein: CASSRNEDRAGNTIYF

J gene: TRBJ1-2
V gene: TRBV7-8
clone size: .
D gene: TRBD1
CDR3 DNA: TGTGCCAGCAGCCACTTGGGGGACAGGGTAAATATGTATGGCTACACCTTC
CDR3 protein: CASSHLGDRVNMYGYTF

J gene: TRBJ1-2
V gene: TRBV6-5
clone size: few
D gene: .
CDR3 DNA: TGTGCCAGCACCAGGGGTAGTTCTAACTATGGCTACACCTTC
CDR3 protein: CASTRGSSNYGYTF

J gene: TRBJ1-5
V gene: TRBV6-1
clone size: .
D gene: .
CDR3 DNA: TGTGCCAGCAGAACAGGGTCTAGCAATCAGCCCCAGCATTTT
CDR3 protein: CASRTGSSNQPQHF

J gene: TRBJ1-4
V gene: TRBV28
clone size: .
D gene: TRBD1
CDR3 DNA: TGTGCCAGCACCCTGACAGGGTTTAATGAAAAACTGTTTTTT
CDR3 protein: CASTLTGFNEKLFF

J gene: TRBJ1-1
V gene: TRBV28
clone size: .
D gene: .
CDR3 DNA: TGTGCCAGCAGACGGGGGGGCACGAACACTGAAGCTTTCTTT
CDR3 protein: CASRRGGTNTEAFF

J gene: TRBJ2-7
V gene: TRBV19
clone size: .
D gene: TRBD1
CDR3 DNA: TGTGCCATTCACAAAAGGACAGGGGTCACGGGGCAGTACTTC
CDR3 protein: CAIHKRTGVTGQYF

J gene: TRBJ2-3
V gene: TRBV2
clone size: .
D gene: TRBD2
CDR3 DNA: TGTGCCAGCAGTGCGGGGCTAGCGGGCGAAAGCCTCACAGATACGCAGTATTTT
CDR3 protein: CASSAGLAGESLTDTQYF

J gene: TRBJ2-7
V gene: TRBV11-3
clone size: once
D gene: .
CDR3 DNA: TGTGCCAGCAGCTTAGTTGATGGGGCCCCCTACGAGCAGTACTTC
CDR3 protein: CASSLVDGAPYEQYF

J gene: TRBJ1-3
V gene: TRBV7-9
clone size: .
D gene: TRBD1
CDR3 DNA: TGTGCCAGCAGCTGGGGACAGGGTATCGTCGGAGACACCATATATTTT
CDR3 protein: CASSWGQGIVGDTIYF